This entry describes one T cell receptor (beta chain). Its specificity is unknown. Profiled with immunoSEQ multiplex PCR; TCRdb holds only in-frame clones, not every one. In the table there are some 140,000 clones, around nine tenths of which are singletons. Trimming removed 4 bases at V and 0 bases at J, with 11 bases between. The CDR3 contains 15 residues. CDR1 is SGHTS and CDR2 is YDEGEE in the germline V gene. These data come from a study of cytomegalovirus exposure and HLA in healthy donors. Findings and caveats of the study: The study recorded 160 or so TCR beta chains that were cytomegalovirus-associated.

Sequencing input: PBMCs. This TCR derives from a man in his late teens or twenties in good health and CMV-seropositive. The chain has TRBV5-8 and TRBJ2-1, with D perhaps TRBD2 (6 bases). As DNA, the CDR3 is TGTGCCAGCAGCGCGGACGGGGGCTCCTACAATGAGCAGTTCTTC. Residues: CASSADGGSYNEQFF.